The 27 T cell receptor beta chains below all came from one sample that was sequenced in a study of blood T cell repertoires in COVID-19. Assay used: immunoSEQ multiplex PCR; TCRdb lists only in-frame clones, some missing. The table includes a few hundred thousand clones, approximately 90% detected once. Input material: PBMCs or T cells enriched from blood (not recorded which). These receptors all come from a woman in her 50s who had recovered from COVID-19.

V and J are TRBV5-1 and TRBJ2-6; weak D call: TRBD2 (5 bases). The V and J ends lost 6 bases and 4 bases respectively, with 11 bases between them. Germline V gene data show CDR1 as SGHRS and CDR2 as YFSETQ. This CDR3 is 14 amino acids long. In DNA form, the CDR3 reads TGCGCCAGCACCCTCCGGGAAGGGGCCAACGTCCTGACTTTC. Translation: CASTLREGANVLTF.

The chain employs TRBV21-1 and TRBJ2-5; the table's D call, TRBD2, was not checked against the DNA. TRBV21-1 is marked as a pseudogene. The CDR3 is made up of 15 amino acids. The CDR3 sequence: CASSKAFLEQETQYF. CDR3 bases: TGTGCCAGCAGCAAAGCGTTTTTAGAGCAAGAGACCCAGTACTTC.

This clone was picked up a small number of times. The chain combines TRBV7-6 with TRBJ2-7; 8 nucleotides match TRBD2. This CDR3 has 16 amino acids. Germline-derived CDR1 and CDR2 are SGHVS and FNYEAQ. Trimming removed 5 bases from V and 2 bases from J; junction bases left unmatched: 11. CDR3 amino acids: CASSEAISGAPYEQYF. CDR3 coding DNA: TGTGCCAGCAGCGAAGCAATTAGCGGGGCGCCCTACGAGCAGTACTTC.

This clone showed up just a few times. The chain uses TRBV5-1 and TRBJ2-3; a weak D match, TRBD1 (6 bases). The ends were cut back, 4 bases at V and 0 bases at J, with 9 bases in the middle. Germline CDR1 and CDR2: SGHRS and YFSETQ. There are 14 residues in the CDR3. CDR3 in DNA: TGCGCCAGCAGCACCGGACAGAGCACAGATACGCAGTATTTT. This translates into CASSTGQSTDTQYF.

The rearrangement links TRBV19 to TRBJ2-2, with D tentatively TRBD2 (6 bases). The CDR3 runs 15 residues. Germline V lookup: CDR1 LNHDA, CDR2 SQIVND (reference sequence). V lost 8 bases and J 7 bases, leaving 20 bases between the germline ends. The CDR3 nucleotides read TGTGCCAGTTCCTCCCGCACAGGAGGGAACGGGGAGCTGTTTTTT. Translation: CASSSRTGGNGELFF. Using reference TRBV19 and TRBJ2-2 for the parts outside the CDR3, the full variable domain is DGGITQSPKYLFRKEGQNVTLSCEQNLNHDAMYWYRQDPGQGLRLIYYSQIVNDFQKGDIAEGYSVSREKKESFPLTVTSAQKNPTAFYLCASSSRTGGNGELFFGEGSRLTVL.

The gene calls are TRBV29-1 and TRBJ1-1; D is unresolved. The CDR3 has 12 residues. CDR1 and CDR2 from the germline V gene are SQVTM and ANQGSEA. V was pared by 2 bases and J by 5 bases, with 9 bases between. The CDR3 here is CSVEWERTEAFF. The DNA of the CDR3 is TGCAGCGTTGAATGGGAGAGAACTGAAGCTTTCTTT.

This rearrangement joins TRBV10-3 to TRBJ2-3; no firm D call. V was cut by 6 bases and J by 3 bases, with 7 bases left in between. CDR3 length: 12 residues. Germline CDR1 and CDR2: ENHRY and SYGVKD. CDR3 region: CAIRANTDTQYF. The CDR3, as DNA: TGTGCCATCAGGGCAAATACAGATACGCAGTATTTT.

The CDR3 sequence: CASTLLGPPQHF. CDR3 nucleotide sequence: TGTGCCAGCACCCTCCTGGGGCCGCCCCAGCATTTT. The chain joins TRBV28 to TRBJ1-5, with a weak D call TRBD1 (5 bases). Trimming cost V 7 bases and J 9 bases, with 13 bases left between them. Germline CDR1 reads MDHEN; CDR2 reads SYDVKM. There are 12 residues in the CDR3.

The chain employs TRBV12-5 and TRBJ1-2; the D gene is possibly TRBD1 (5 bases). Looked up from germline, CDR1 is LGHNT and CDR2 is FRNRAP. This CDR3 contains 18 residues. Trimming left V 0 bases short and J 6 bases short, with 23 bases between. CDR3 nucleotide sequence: TGTGCTAGTGGTTTGGTACCGGTAGGGGAGGCTTCGAGGAATGGCTACACCTTC. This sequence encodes CASGLVPVGEASRNGYTF. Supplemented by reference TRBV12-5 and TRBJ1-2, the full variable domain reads DARVTQTPRHKVTEMGQEVTMRCQPILGHNTVFWYRQTMMQGLELLAYFRNRAPLDDSGMPKDRFSAEMPDATLATLKIQPSEPRDSAVYFCASGLVPVGEASRNGYTFGSGTRLTVV.

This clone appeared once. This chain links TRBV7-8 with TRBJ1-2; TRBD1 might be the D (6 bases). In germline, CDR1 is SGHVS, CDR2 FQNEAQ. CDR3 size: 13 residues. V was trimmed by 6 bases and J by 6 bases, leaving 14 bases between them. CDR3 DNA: TGTGCCAGCAGTCGAAGCAGGGGTGATGGCTACACCTTC. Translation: CASSRSRGDGYTF.

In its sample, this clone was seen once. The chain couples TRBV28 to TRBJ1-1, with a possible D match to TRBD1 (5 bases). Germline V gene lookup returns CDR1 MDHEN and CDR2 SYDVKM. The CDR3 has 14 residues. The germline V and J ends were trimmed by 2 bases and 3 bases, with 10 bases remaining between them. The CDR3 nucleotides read TGTGCCAGCAGTTTAACGCAGGGTTACACTGAAGCTTTCTTT. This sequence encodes CASSLTQGYTEAFF.

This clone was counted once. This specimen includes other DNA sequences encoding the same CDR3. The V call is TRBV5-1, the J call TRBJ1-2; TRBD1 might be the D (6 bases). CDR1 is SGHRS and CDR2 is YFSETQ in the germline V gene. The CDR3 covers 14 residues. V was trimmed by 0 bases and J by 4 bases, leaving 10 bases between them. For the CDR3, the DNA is TGCGCCAGCAGCTTGGGCGGGGGGGCCTATGGCTACACCTTC. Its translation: CASSLGGGAYGYTF.

CDR3 in amino acids: CASSLVISLEQPYTGELFF. CDR3 nucleotide sequence: TGTGCCAGCAGCTTAGTAATCAGCTTGGAACAGCCGTACACCGGGGAGCTGTTTTTT. The rearrangement joins TRBV7-9 to TRBJ2-2; no clear D. Per germline, CDR1 SEHNR and CDR2 FQNEAQ (reference sequence). This CDR3 is 19 amino acids long. Trimming removed 1 base from V and 3 bases from J, with 21 bases in between.

CDR3: CASSPVAETQYF. DNA for the CDR3: TGTGCCAGCAGCCCTGTAGCAGAGACCCAGTACTTC. The V and J genes are TRBV7-2 and TRBJ2-5; D unclear. Between the trimmed V and J ends, which lost 5 bases and 4 bases, there was a span of 8 bases. Germline V gene sequence: CDR1 SGHTA, CDR2 FQGNSA. CDR3 length: 12 amino acids.

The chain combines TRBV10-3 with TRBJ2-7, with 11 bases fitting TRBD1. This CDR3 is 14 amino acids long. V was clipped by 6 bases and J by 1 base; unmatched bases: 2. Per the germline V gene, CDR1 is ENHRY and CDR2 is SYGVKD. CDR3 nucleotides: TGTGCCATCAGAGGGACAGGGGGGTCCTACGAGCAGTACTTC. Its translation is CAIRGTGGSYEQYF.

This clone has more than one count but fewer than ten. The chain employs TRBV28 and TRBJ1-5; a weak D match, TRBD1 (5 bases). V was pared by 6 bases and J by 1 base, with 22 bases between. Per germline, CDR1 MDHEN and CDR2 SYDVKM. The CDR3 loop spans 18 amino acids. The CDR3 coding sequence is TGTGCCAGCAGCTCCCGACTTATGGGGCCCAGGAGCAATCAGCCCCAGCATTTT. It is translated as CASSSRLMGPRSNQPQHF.

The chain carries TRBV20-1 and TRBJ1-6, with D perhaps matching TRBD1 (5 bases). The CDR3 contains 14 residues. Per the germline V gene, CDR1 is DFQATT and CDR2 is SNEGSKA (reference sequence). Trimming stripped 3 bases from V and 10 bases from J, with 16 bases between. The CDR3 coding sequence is TGCAGTGCTAGTCCAGGGTTTATGGGATCACCCCTCCACTTT. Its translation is CSASPGFMGSPLHF.

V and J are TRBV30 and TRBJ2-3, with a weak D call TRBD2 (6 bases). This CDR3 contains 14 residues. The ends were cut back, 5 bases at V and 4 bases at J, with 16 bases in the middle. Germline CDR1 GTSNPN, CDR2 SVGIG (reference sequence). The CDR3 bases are TGTGCCTGGTCGCCTCGGGCGGGGCCAGATACGCAGTATTTT. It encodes CAWSPRAGPDTQYF.

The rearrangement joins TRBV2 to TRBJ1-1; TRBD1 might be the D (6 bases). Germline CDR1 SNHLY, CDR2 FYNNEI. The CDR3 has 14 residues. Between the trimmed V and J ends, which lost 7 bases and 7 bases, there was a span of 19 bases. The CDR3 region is CASKVQGHPVEAFF. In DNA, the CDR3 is TGTGCCAGCAAGGTGCAGGGACACCCGGTTGAAGCTTTCTTT.

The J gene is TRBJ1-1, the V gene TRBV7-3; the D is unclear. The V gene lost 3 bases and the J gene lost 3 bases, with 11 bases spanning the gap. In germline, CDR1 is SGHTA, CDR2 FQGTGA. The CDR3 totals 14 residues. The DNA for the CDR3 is TGTGCCAGCAGCTTCCGGAGAGAGGACACTGAAGCTTTCTTT. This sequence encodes CASSFRREDTEAFF.

The CDR3 is CASSLSGQVSYEQYF. The CDR3 region has the DNA TGTGCCAGCAGCTTATCTGGACAGGTCTCCTACGAGCAGTACTTC. This chain connects TRBV7-3 to TRBJ2-7; 7 bases line up with TRBD1. The CDR3 has 15 amino acids. Germline lookup yields CDR1 SGHTA and CDR2 FQGTGA. The V segment lost 2 bases and the J segment 0 bases; nucleotides outside the gene matches: 4.

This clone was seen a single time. The CDR3 spells CASSPRTASYEQYF. CDR3 nucleotide sequence: TGTGCCAGCAGTCCGCGGACAGCTTCCTACGAGCAGTACTTC. The V call is TRBV27, the J call TRBJ2-7; tentatively, D is TRBD1 (6 bases). The ends were cut back, 5 bases at V and 1 base at J, with 12 bases in the middle. The CDR3 length is 14 residues. CDR1 is MNHEY and CDR2 is SMNVEV in the germline V gene (reference sequence).

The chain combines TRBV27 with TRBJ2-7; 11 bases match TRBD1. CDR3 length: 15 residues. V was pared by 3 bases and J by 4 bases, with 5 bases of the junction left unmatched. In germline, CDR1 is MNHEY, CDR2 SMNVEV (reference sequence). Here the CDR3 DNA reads TGTGCCAGCAGTTTCACCGGGACAGGGGGATACGAGCAGTACTTC. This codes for CASSFTGTGGYEQYF.

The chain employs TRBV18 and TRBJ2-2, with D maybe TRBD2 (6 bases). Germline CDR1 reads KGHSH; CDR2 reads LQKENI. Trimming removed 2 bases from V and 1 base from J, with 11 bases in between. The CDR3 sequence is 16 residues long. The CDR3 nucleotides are TGTGCCAGCTCACCAGCTGGGACTTGGAACACCGGGGAGCTGTTTTTT. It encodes CASSPAGTWNTGELFF.

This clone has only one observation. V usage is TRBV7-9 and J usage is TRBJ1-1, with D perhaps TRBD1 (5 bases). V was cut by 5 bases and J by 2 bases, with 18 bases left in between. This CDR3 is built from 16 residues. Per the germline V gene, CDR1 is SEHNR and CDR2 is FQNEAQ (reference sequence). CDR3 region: CASSRTDDSPNTEAFF. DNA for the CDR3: TGTGCCAGCAGCCGGACCGACGACAGCCCAAACACTGAAGCTTTCTTT. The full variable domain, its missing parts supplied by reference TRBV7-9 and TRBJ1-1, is DTGVSQNPRHKITKRGQNVTFRCDPISEHNRLYWYRQTLGQGPEFLTYFQNEAQLEKSRLLSDRFSAERPKGSFSTLEIQRTEQGDSAMYLCASSRTDDSPNTEAFFGQGTRLTVV.

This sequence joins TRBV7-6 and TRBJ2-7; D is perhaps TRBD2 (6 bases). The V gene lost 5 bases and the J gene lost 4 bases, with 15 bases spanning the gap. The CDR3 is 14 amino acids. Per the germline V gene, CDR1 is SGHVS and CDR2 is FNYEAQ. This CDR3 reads CASSPAPGTYEQYF. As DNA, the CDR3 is TGTGCCAGCAGCCCCGCTCCCGGGACTTACGAGCAGTACTTC.

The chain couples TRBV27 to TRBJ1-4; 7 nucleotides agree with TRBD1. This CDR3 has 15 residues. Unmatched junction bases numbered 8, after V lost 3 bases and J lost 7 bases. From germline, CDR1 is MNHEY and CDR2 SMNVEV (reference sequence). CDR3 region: CASSLFGGQLEKLFF. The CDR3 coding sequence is TGTGCCAGCAGTTTGTTCGGGGGACAGCTTGAAAAACTGTTTTTT.